This T cell receptor beta chain was recorded in a study of cytomegalovirus exposure and HLA in healthy donors. Study observations and caveats: Sequencing probably produced one cluster of sequence variants that were highly shared. Listed as cytomegalovirus-associated were over 150 TCR beta chains. Exclusion as indistinguishable affected some V segments, including TRBV6-2 and TRBV6-3.

The PCR made use of 60 Vbeta and 13 Jbeta primers. The protocol was immunoSEQ multiplex PCR, while the TCRdb copy is restricted to in-frame clones and leaves out a portion. The sample lists 180,000 or so clones; 75% to 90% were seen once. The V and J ends lost 6 bases and 7 bases, in that order; junction bases with no gene match: 10. Germline V gene sequence: CDR1 SGHNT, CDR2 YYREEE (reference sequence). CDR3 length equals 14 residues. With respect to this clone: Its antigen is still unknown.

The sequence was collected from a man between 18 and 35 years old in good health and CMV-seropositive. The sample comprised PBMCs. This sequence joins TRBV5-4 and TRBJ2-1, with 7 bases identical to TRBD1. The CDR3 spells CASTRTGVANEQFF. DNA for the CDR3: TGTGCCAGCACTAGGACAGGCGTAGCGAATGAGCAGTTCTTC.